Below are 3 T cell receptor beta chains sequenced from a single sample in a study of control samples from healthy donors and cancer patients. Measured with immunoSEQ multiplex PCR; TCRdb has only the in-frame clones, and not every one. The profile shows approximately 82,000 clones, roughly 93% of them singletons. Sequencing was done on a sample of PBMCs. These receptors were obtained from a woman between 35 and 50 years old with lung cancer.

The chain carries TRBV5-1 and TRBJ2-3, with D perhaps matching TRBD1 or TRBD2 (6 bases each). The V end was cut by 3 bases, the J end by 3 bases, with 14 bases between. This CDR3 contains 15 residues. From germline, CDR1 is SGHRS and CDR2 YFSETQ. Written as DNA, the CDR3 is TGCGCCAGCAGCTCCACGGGGGCGATAACAGATACGCAGTATTTT. Its translation is CASSSTGAITDTQYF.

This sequence joins TRBV28 and TRBJ1-4, with D possibly matching TRBD1 (6 bases). Germline CDR1 is MDHEN and CDR2 is SYDVKM. This CDR3 region has 15 residues. V was pared by 7 bases and J by 7 bases, with 19 bases between. The CDR3 loop is CASTPPGTSGEKLFF. For the CDR3, the DNA is TGTGCCAGCACCCCTCCCGGGACATCCGGTGAAAAACTGTTTTTT.

The chain couples TRBV5-1 to TRBJ1-1; possible D gene TRBD1, 6 bases. The germline V and J ends were trimmed by 4 bases and 3 bases, with 13 bases remaining between them. This CDR3 spans 14 amino acids. Germline V gives CDR1 SGHRS, CDR2 YFSETQ. CDR3 bases: TGCGCCAGCAGCCCGGGACAATCGGACACTGAAGCTTTCTTT. Its translation is CASSPGQSDTEAFF.